These T cell receptor beta chains were read from a single sample in a study of blood T cell repertoires in COVID-19. Generated by immunoSEQ multiplex PCR, the TCRdb table keeps only in-frame clones and is missing some. The table shows a few hundred thousand clones, with 85% occurring only once. The sequenced material came from PBMCs or T cells enriched from blood (not recorded which). The source is a man aged 40-49 years who had recovered from COVID-19. Each CDR3 is given with its conserved first and last residue. D genes are given only for firm matches. Where a row states a size, it is once, few, many or the class of an expanded clone; other rows omit it.

v_gene: TRBV19
j_gene: TRBJ2-3
abundance: .
d_gene: .
CDR3aa: CASSPTSRGSTDTQYF
CDR3nt: TGTGCCAGTAGTCCGACGAGCCGCGGGAGCACAGATACGCAGTATTTT

v_gene: TRBV5-5
j_gene: TRBJ2-1
abundance: .
d_gene: .
CDR3aa: CASSLFRAGTYNEQFF
CDR3nt: TGTGCCAGCAGCTTGTTTCGGGCGGGAACCTACAATGAGCAGTTCTTC

v_gene: TRBV13
j_gene: TRBJ2-5
abundance: .
d_gene: TRBD2
CDR3aa: CASSSTLGLAGVGETQYF
CDR3nt: TGTGCCAGCAGCTCGACCCTGGGACTAGCGGGAGTCGGGGAGACCCAGTACTTC

v_gene: TRBV18
j_gene: TRBJ2-7
abundance: .
d_gene: TRBD1
CDR3aa: CASSTRTGDDEQYF
CDR3nt: TGTGCCAGCTCAACCCGGACAGGGGACGACGAGCAGTACTTC

v_gene: TRBV28
j_gene: TRBJ2-5
abundance: once
d_gene: .
CDR3aa: CASRTRETQYF
CDR3nt: TGTGCCAGCAGGACTAGAGAGACCCAGTACTTC

v_gene: TRBV5-4
j_gene: TRBJ2-7
abundance: .
d_gene: TRBD1
CDR3aa: CASSLDRGRYEQYF
CDR3nt: TGTGCCAGCAGCTTGGACAGGGGTCGGTACGAGCAGTACTTC

v_gene: TRBV7-3
j_gene: TRBJ2-2
abundance: .
d_gene: TRBD1
CDR3aa: CASSPGTVTNTGELFF
CDR3nt: TGTGCCAGCAGCCCGGGGACAGTTACGAACACCGGGGAGCTGTTTTTT

v_gene: TRBV12-3/TRBV12-4
j_gene: TRBJ1-6
abundance: .
d_gene: .
CDR3aa: CASSLGLALHF
CDR3nt: TGTGCCAGCAGTTTAGGGCTGGCCCTCCACTTT

v_gene: TRBV5-8
j_gene: TRBJ1-6
abundance: .
d_gene: .
CDR3aa: CASSLRAGEGANSPLHF
CDR3nt: TGTGCCAGCAGCCTTCGAGCAGGGGAAGGGGCCAATTCACCCCTCCACTTT

v_gene: TRBV2
j_gene: TRBJ1-2
abundance: .
d_gene: .
CDR3aa: CASSGHGGDYTF
CDR3nt: TGTGCCAGCAGTGGCCATGGGGGCGACTACACCTTC

v_gene: TRBV10-1
j_gene: TRBJ2-1
abundance: few
d_gene: TRBD2
CDR3aa: CASSETRLAPPEQFF
CDR3nt: TGCGCCAGCAGTGAAACAAGACTAGCCCCACCTGAGCAGTTCTTC

v_gene: TRBV6-5
j_gene: TRBJ2-1
abundance: .
d_gene: TRBD2
CDR3aa: CASSKAGGPWNEQFF
CDR3nt: TGTGCCAGCAGCAAGGCGGGAGGGCCATGGAATGAGCAGTTCTTC

v_gene: TRBV9
j_gene: TRBJ2-2
abundance: many
d_gene: TRBD2
CDR3aa: CASSAVEGGDTGELFF
CDR3nt: TGTGCCAGCAGCGCCGTAGAGGGAGGGGACACCGGGGAGCTGTTTTTT

v_gene: TRBV19
j_gene: TRBJ1-1
abundance: .
d_gene: .
CDR3aa: CASSPNGVLGMNTEAFF
CDR3nt: TGTGCCAGTAGTCCCAACGGGGTCCTTGGGATGAACACTGAAGCTTTCTTT

v_gene: TRBV5-4
j_gene: TRBJ2-6
abundance: .
d_gene: .
CDR3aa: CASTPGQNSGANVLTF
CDR3nt: TGTGCCAGCACCCCGGGACAAAATTCTGGGGCCAACGTCCTGACTTTC

v_gene: TRBV3-1/TRBV3-2
j_gene: TRBJ2-3
abundance: .
d_gene: TRBD2
CDR3aa: CASSSRTSGLTDTQYF
CDR3nt: TGTGCCAGCAGCTCCAGGACTAGCGGGCTCACAGATACGCAGTATTTT

v_gene: TRBV13
j_gene: TRBJ2-7
abundance: .
d_gene: .
CDR3aa: CASSSVQLRAYEQYF
CDR3nt: TGTGCCAGCAGCTCCGTTCAATTGCGGGCCTACGAGCAGTACTTC

v_gene: TRBV29-1
j_gene: TRBJ1-4
abundance: .
d_gene: TRBD1
CDR3aa: CSVQGARGEKLFF
CDR3nt: TGCAGCGTACAGGGGGCGCGGGGTGAAAAACTGTTTTTT

v_gene: TRBV5-1
j_gene: TRBJ1-1
abundance: .
d_gene: TRBD1
CDR3aa: CASSNFRGLNTEAFF
CDR3nt: TGCGCCAGCAGCAATTTCAGGGGGCTTAACACTGAAGCTTTCTTT

v_gene: TRBV5-6
j_gene: TRBJ2-1
abundance: .
d_gene: .
CDR3aa: CASSLSGQPWGQFF
CDR3nt: TGTGCCAGCAGCTTGTCTGGACAACCTTGGGGGCAGTTCTTC

v_gene: TRBV7-9
j_gene: TRBJ2-6
abundance: .
d_gene: .
CDR3aa: CASSPLGAGANVLTF
CDR3nt: TGTGCCAGCAGCCCCCTAGGCGCTGGGGCCAACGTCCTGACTTTC

v_gene: TRBV7-8
j_gene: TRBJ2-7
abundance: .
d_gene: .
CDR3aa: CASSLAPVLEQYF
CDR3nt: TGTGCCAGCAGCTTAGCCCCAGTCCTCGAGCAGTACTTC

v_gene: TRBV10-3
j_gene: TRBJ1-4
abundance: .
d_gene: .
CDR3aa: CAISEGRRYDEKLFF
CDR3nt: TGTGCCATCAGTGAGGGGCGGAGGTACGATGAAAAACTGTTTTTT

v_gene: TRBV7-6
j_gene: TRBJ2-7
abundance: few
d_gene: TRBD1
CDR3aa: CASSPGTGGVGSYEQYF
CDR3nt: TGTGCCAGCAGCCCCGGGACAGGGGGCGTCGGGTCCTACGAGCAGTACTTC

v_gene: TRBV21-1
j_gene: TRBJ2-7
abundance: .
d_gene: .
CDR3aa: CASSKESSGRVCEQYF
CDR3nt: TGTGCCAGCAGCAAAGAGAGTAGCGGGAGGGTATGCGAGCAGTACTTC

v_gene: TRBV7-9
j_gene: TRBJ2-7
abundance: .
d_gene: TRBD2
CDR3aa: CASSLGRGRLYEQYF
CDR3nt: TGTGCCAGCAGCTTAGGGCGCGGGAGACTGTACGAGCAGTACTTC

v_gene: TRBV2
j_gene: TRBJ2-1
abundance: .
d_gene: TRBD2
CDR3aa: CASTGTSGSNEQFF
CDR3nt: TGTGCCAGCACCGGGACTAGCGGGAGCAATGAGCAGTTCTTC

v_gene: TRBV24-1
j_gene: TRBJ2-7
abundance: .
d_gene: TRBD1
CDR3aa: CATTGTGKTYEQYF
CDR3nt: TGTGCCACGACGGGGACAGGTAAAACCTACGAGCAGTACTTC

v_gene: TRBV30
j_gene: TRBJ1-1
abundance: .
d_gene: .
CDR3aa: CAWTLDSYTEAFF
CDR3nt: TGTGCCTGGACCCTAGACAGCTACACTGAAGCTTTCTTT

v_gene: TRBV28
j_gene: TRBJ1-1
abundance: .
d_gene: .
CDR3aa: CATNLWRVATEAFF
CDR3nt: TGTGCCACCAACCTGTGGAGGGTCGCCACTGAAGCTTTCTTT

v_gene: TRBV7-2
j_gene: TRBJ1-1
abundance: .
d_gene: TRBD1
CDR3aa: CASSLGGTANTEAFF
CDR3nt: TGTGCCAGCAGCTTAGGGGGGACAGCGAACACTGAAGCTTTCTTT

v_gene: TRBV4-1
j_gene: TRBJ1-4
abundance: once
d_gene: TRBD1
CDR3aa: CASTFRQGLDEKLFF
CDR3nt: TGCGCCAGCACCTTTCGACAGGGACTGGATGAAAAACTGTTTTTT

v_gene: TRBV2
j_gene: TRBJ1-2
abundance: .
d_gene: .
CDR3aa: CASRGDQGLKTF
CDR3nt: TGTGCCAGCCGAGGAGATCAGGGTCTCAAAACCTTC

v_gene: TRBV2
j_gene: TRBJ1-5
abundance: .
d_gene: TRBD1
CDR3aa: CASSGTGGYQPQHF
CDR3nt: TGTGCCAGCAGTGGGACAGGGGGCTATCAGCCCCAGCATTTT

v_gene: TRBV12-5
j_gene: TRBJ2-1
abundance: .
d_gene: TRBD2
CDR3aa: CASGLLAGGPINEQFF
CDR3nt: TGTGCTAGTGGTTTGTTAGCGGGAGGGCCGATAAATGAGCAGTTCTTC

v_gene: TRBV7-3
j_gene: TRBJ1-3
abundance: few
d_gene: .
CDR3aa: CASSLQGMGNTIYF
CDR3nt: TGTGCCAGCAGCTTGCAGGGAATGGGAAACACCATATATTTT

v_gene: TRBV5-1
j_gene: TRBJ2-7
abundance: .
d_gene: .
CDR3aa: CASSSSGTFYEQYF
CDR3nt: TGCGCCAGCAGCTCATCCGGGACATTCTACGAGCAGTACTTC

v_gene: TRBV18
j_gene: TRBJ2-7
abundance: .
d_gene: .
CDR3aa: CASSPPGLTYEQYF
CDR3nt: TGTGCCAGCTCACCACCGGGCCTAACCTACGAGCAGTACTTC

v_gene: TRBV25-1
j_gene: TRBJ2-7
abundance: .
d_gene: TRBD1
CDR3aa: CASSKVGTGTEQYF
CDR3nt: TGTGCCAGCAGTAAGGTGGGGACAGGGACCGAGCAGTACTTC

v_gene: TRBV10-2
j_gene: TRBJ1-6
abundance: .
d_gene: .
CDR3aa: CASSATRSNSPLHF
CDR3nt: TGCGCCAGCAGTGCGACACGTTCCAATTCACCCCTCCACTTT

v_gene: TRBV19
j_gene: TRBJ1-4
abundance: .
d_gene: .
CDR3aa: CASRTLAGFNEKLFF
CDR3nt: TGTGCCAGTAGAACGCTTGCAGGGTTTAATGAAAAACTGTTTTTT

v_gene: TRBV7-9
j_gene: TRBJ1-5
abundance: .
d_gene: .
CDR3aa: CASSLGGAGNQPQHF
CDR3nt: TGTGCCAGCAGCTTAGGTGGGGCGGGGAATCAGCCCCAGCATTTT

v_gene: TRBV24-1
j_gene: TRBJ2-2
abundance: .
d_gene: .
CDR3aa: CATSDGRGTGELFF
CDR3nt: TGTGCCACCAGTGACGGGAGAGGCACCGGGGAGCTGTTTTTT

v_gene: TRBV11-3
j_gene: TRBJ2-1
abundance: .
d_gene: .
CDR3aa: CASRDPSVLYNEQFF
CDR3nt: TGTGCCAGCAGGGACCCTAGCGTACTTTACAATGAGCAGTTCTTC

v_gene: TRBV5-6
j_gene: TRBJ2-1
abundance: .
d_gene: .
CDR3aa: CASSSITRTDSYNEQFF
CDR3nt: TGTGCCAGCAGCTCTATAACGAGGACAGATTCCTATAATGAGCAGTTCTTC

v_gene: TRBV28
j_gene: TRBJ2-5
abundance: .
d_gene: TRBD2
CDR3aa: CASSLRTSGRETQYF
CDR3nt: TGTGCCAGCAGCCTTAGGACTAGCGGGAGGGAGACCCAGTACTTC

v_gene: TRBV14
j_gene: TRBJ2-7
abundance: .
d_gene: .
CDR3aa: CASSQGAGYYEQYF
CDR3nt: TGTGCCAGCAGCCAGGGGGCCGGATACTACGAGCAGTACTTC